The next 7 T cell receptor beta chains were all read from a single sample in a study of T-cell memory formation after mild COVID-19. Each CDR3 protein is one row after TCRdb ran MiXCR on the 5' RACE reads. Of approximately 200,000 distinct CDR3 sequences listed, more than 15% are singletons. Sequenced material: PBMCs or a T cell subset sorted from them (not recorded which). These receptors were obtained from an adult woman who had mild COVID-19 (a few samples of this study predate the infection). Cell type and time point are not known.

This rearrangement joins TRBV18 to TRBJ2-7, with 10 nucleotides matching TRBD1. V gave up 6 bases and J gave up 5 bases; unmatched junction bases: 10. This CDR3 is 15 amino acids long. Germline CDR1 is KGHSH and CDR2 is LQKENI. CDR3 amino acids: CASSPRDRGGHEQYF. The CDR3 region has the DNA TGTGCCAGCTCGCCTCGGGACAGGGGAGGTCACGAGCAGTACTTC. Based on the CDR3 plus reference TRBV18 and TRBJ2-7, the full variable domain is NAGVMQNPRHLVRRRGQEARLRCSPMKGHSHVYWYRQLPEEGLKFMVYLQKENIIDESGMPKERFSAEFPKEGPSILRIQQVVRGDSAAYFCASSPRDRGGHEQYFGPGTRLTVT.

The chain combines TRBV12-3 or TRBV12-4 with TRBJ2-2, with TRBD2 matching 8 bases. Losses at the gene ends were 6 bases for V and 3 bases for J; bases not matched to a gene: 6. This CDR3 contains 15 residues. Here the CDR3 reads CASSLGLGYTGELFF. CDR3 nucleotides: TGTGCCAGCAGCCTGGGACTAGGATACACCGGGGAGCTGTTTTTT.

The V call is TRBV10-3, the J call TRBJ2-2, with 10 bases matching TRBD1. Germline CDR1 is ENHRY and CDR2 is SYGVKD. Trimming took 10 bases from V and 6 from J; bases not matched to a gene: 8. The CDR3 has 14 residues. The CDR3 DNA sequence: TGTGCCACAAGGACAGGGGGTTTCGCCGGGGAGCTGTTTTTT. Its translation: CATRTGGFAGELFF.

V usage is TRBV5-1 and J usage is TRBJ2-5; TRBD1 might be the D (5 bases). Germline CDR1 reads SGHRS; CDR2 reads YFSETQ. The CDR3 extends over 14 amino acids. V shed 0 bases and J shed 5 bases, with 11 bases lying between them. The CDR3 nucleotides are TGCGCCAGCAGCTTGGTAGTGTCAGGGGAGACCCAGTACTTC. Translated, it gives CASSLVVSGETQYF.

This clonotype was detected only a few times. The genes are TRBV11-1 and TRBJ2-7; 10 bases line up with TRBD1. Germline CDR1 SGHAT, CDR2 FQDESV (reference sequence). V gave up 4 bases and J gave up 0 bases; unmatched junction bases: 3. The CDR3 covers 15 residues. CDR3 in DNA: TGTGCCAGCAGCTCCCGGGACAGGGGCTCCTACGAGCAGTACTTC. It is translated as CASSSRDRGSYEQYF.

This clonotype showed up just a few times. This chain joins TRBV7-9 and TRBJ1-6; 7 positions agree with TRBD1. V lost 5 bases and J lost 14; bases outside the gene matches: 6. The CDR3 contains 12 residues. Germline CDR1 is SEHNR and CDR2 is FQNEAQ (reference sequence). CDR3 region: CASSQPQGALHF. CDR3 nucleotides: TGTGCCAGCAGCCAACCCCAGGGGGCCCTCCACTTT.

The V call is TRBV29-1, the J call TRBJ2-4; 11 nucleotides line up with TRBD1. After removal of 6 bases from V and 8 bases from J, the junction contained 9 bases not matched to a gene. In germline, CDR1 is SQVTM, CDR2 ANQGSEA. The CDR3 sequence is 14 residues long. CDR3 in amino acids: CSVIPGTGGYIQYF. The CDR3 nucleotides are TGCAGCGTCATCCCCGGGACAGGGGGGTACATTCAGTACTTC.